This passage covers 27 T cell receptor beta chains from one sample sequenced in a study of shared clonotypes between healthy human individuals. The repertoire was sequenced with immunoSEQ multiplex PCR; TCRdb's copy has only in-frame clones and lacks some. The sample has over a million clones, around 78% seen once. The sample consisted of memory CD4+ T cells from PBMCs. Subset given: CD45RA-negative fraction. The receptors here all came from a man younger than 30 in good health. Some clones in this sample may be carry-over from other donors' samples.

J is TRBJ2-3 and V is TRBV5-1, with 7 bases fitting TRBD1. Germline loops: CDR1 SGHRS, CDR2 YFSETQ. The V gene end was trimmed by 4 bases and the J gene end by 1 base; junction bases not matched to a gene: 9. CDR3 length: 16 residues. The CDR3 loop is CASSAPTGSRTDTQYF. The CDR3 DNA follows: TGCGCCAGCAGCGCACCGACAGGGTCCCGCACAGATACGCAGTATTTT.

The chain links TRBV7-2 to TRBJ2-2; D is uncertain. The CDR3 is 13 amino acids. Germline assignment: CDR1 SGHTA and CDR2 FQGNSA. Trimming removed 5 bases from V and 8 bases from J, with 12 bases in between. The CDR3 is CASSADARGELFF. The DNA for the CDR3 is TGTGCCAGCAGCGCCGACGCCCGAGGGGAGCTGTTTTTT.

The J gene is TRBJ1-6, the V gene TRBV27; D unclear. CDR1 is MNHEY, CDR2 SMNVEV, per germline (reference sequence). This CDR3 comprises 15 residues. The ends were cut back, 0 bases at V and 10 bases at J, with 13 bases in the middle. The CDR3 here is CASSLSTAVTSPLHF. The DNA for the CDR3 is TGTGCCAGCAGTTTATCGACCGCGGTTACATCACCCCTCCACTTT.

This clone was counted a few times. J is TRBJ2-7 and V is TRBV5-4; TRBD1 aligns across 10 bases. The CDR3 has 15 residues. Trimming removed 0 bases from V and 2 bases from J; junction bases left unmatched: 2. From germline, CDR1 is SGHNT and CDR2 YYREEE (reference sequence). CDR3 region: CASSLGDRGTYEQYF. CDR3 nucleotide sequence: TGTGCCAGCAGCTTGGGGGACAGGGGAACCTACGAGCAGTACTTC.

A few counts support this clone. The genes are TRBV2 and TRBJ1-5; D gene ambiguous. Per germline, CDR1 SNHLY and CDR2 FYNNEI. The CDR3 extends over 14 amino acids. The V and J ends lost 5 bases and 2 bases respectively, with 10 bases between them. The CDR3 region has the DNA TGTGCCAGCAGTCCCGACTGGGGCAATCAGCCCCAGCATTTT. This sequence encodes CASSPDWGNQPQHF.

The CDR3 sequence is CASSPEGVGDGYTF. Here the CDR3 DNA reads TGCGCCAGCAGCCCGGAGGGGGTAGGAGACGGCTACACCTTC. The chain carries TRBV5-1 and TRBJ1-2; weak D call: TRBD1 (6 bases). The CDR3 is 14 amino acids. Germline CDR1 reads SGHRS; CDR2 reads YFSETQ. V lost 4 bases and J lost 8, with 18 bases in between.

V is TRBV5-1 and J is TRBJ1-1; D might be TRBD1 (6 bases). Trimming cost V 0 bases and J 2 bases, with 11 bases left between them. This CDR3 is 15 amino acids long. Per the germline V gene, CDR1 is SGHRS and CDR2 is YFSETQ. The CDR3 region has the DNA TGCGCCAGCAGCTTGGCGGACAGAAGAAACACTGAAGCTTTCTTT. It is translated as CASSLADRRNTEAFF.

The chain carries TRBV7-3 and TRBJ2-3, with TRBD2 matching 13 bases. CDR1 and CDR2 (germline): SGHTA, FQGTGA. After removal of 4 bases from V and 0 bases from J, the junction contained 7 bases not matched to a gene. The CDR3 sequence is 18 residues long. DNA for the CDR3: TGTGCCAGCAGCTCGACCGGGACTAGCGGGACCAGCACAGATACGCAGTATTTT. Its translation is CASSSTGTSGTSTDTQYF.

This chain uses TRBV6-1 with TRBJ2-7; 8 positions match TRBD2. Germline trimming cut 2 bases from V and 6 bases from J; bases unmatched to any gene: 9. This CDR3 region has 15 residues. Germline-derived CDR1 and CDR2 are MNHNS and SASEGT. The CDR3 DNA reads TGTGCCAGCAGTGAAACCGGGACTAGAGGGGCCGAGCAGTACTTC. This sequence encodes CASSETGTRGAEQYF.

This clone was detected only a few times. The same CDR3 arises from other DNA sequences in this sample as well. The J gene is TRBJ1-5, the V gene TRBV2; 7 bases map to TRBD1. With 5 bases clipped from V and 2 bases from J, the junction kept 3 bases outside the gene matches. In germline, CDR1 is SNHLY, CDR2 FYNNEI. This CDR3 is built from 14 residues. Written as DNA, the CDR3 is TGTGCCAGCAGTCCAGGACAGGGCAATCAGCCCCAGCATTTT. It translates to CASSPGQGNQPQHF.

The chain joins TRBV27 to TRBJ1-2; TRBD1 matches 9 bases. The CDR3 has 13 residues. V was clipped by 6 bases and J by 12 bases; unmatched bases: 11. Germline V gene data show CDR1 as MNHEY and CDR2 as SMNVEV (reference sequence). The CDR3 coding sequence is TGTGCCAGCAGCCCCGGGACAGGGTTAAGCCACACCTTC. Its translation is CASSPGTGLSHTF.

The chain combines TRBV19 with TRBJ1-1; the match to TRBD1 covers 9 bases. Trimming removed 9 bases from V and 0 bases from J; junction bases left unmatched: 5. Germline V lookup: CDR1 LNHDA, CDR2 SQIVND (reference sequence). The CDR3 consists of 14 residues. CDR3 coding DNA: TGTGCCAGCCTTACAGGGGGCGTGAACACTGAAGCTTTCTTT. Amino acid sequence: CASLTGGVNTEAFF.

The V and J genes are TRBV27 and TRBJ2-1, with D maybe TRBD2 (6 bases). CDR1 and CDR2 from the germline V gene are MNHEY and SMNVEV (reference sequence). With 8 bases removed from V and 6 bases from J, the gap between germline ends came to 17 bases. The CDR3 totals 14 residues. CDR3 DNA: TGTGCCAGCTATAAGGCTAGCGCCTTCAATGAGCAGTTCTTC. Translation gives CASYKASAFNEQFF.

The rearrangement links TRBV7-6 to TRBJ1-1; D is undetermined. The germline gives CDR1 SGHVS, CDR2 FNYEAQ. V was cut by 1 base and J by 1 base, with 4 bases left in between. CDR3 size: 13 residues. The CDR3 loop reads CASSLVGNTEAFF. CDR3 nucleotides: TGTGCCAGCAGCTTAGTGGGGAACACTGAAGCTTTCTTT.

Many counts were recorded for this clone. The V gene is TRBV7-6, the J gene TRBJ2-2; D unresolved. Germline assignment: CDR1 SGHVS and CDR2 FNYEAQ. The germline V and J ends were trimmed by 7 bases and 6 bases, with 15 bases remaining between them. This CDR3 is built from 14 residues. The CDR3 loop reads CASTRGNSAGELFF. The CDR3 coding sequence is TGTGCCAGCACCCGCGGTAATTCGGCCGGGGAGCTGTTTTTT.

Notes on this clone: The sample contains more than one DNA sequence encoding this CDR3. This sequence joins TRBV6-1 and TRBJ1-2; weak D call: TRBD1 (5 bases). Germline CDR1 is MNHNS and CDR2 is SASEGT. The CDR3 runs to 13 residues. V was trimmed by 0 bases and J by 4 bases, leaving 6 bases between them. DNA for the CDR3: TGTGCCAGCAGTGAAGCAGGGACCTATGGCTACACCTTC. It encodes CASSEAGTYGYTF.

This clone was seen just once. This rearrangement joins TRBV7-9 to TRBJ2-2; D is tentatively TRBD1 or TRBD2 (6 bases each). Trimming shortened V by 5 bases and J by 7 bases, and 17 bases separated the two germline ends. Germline-derived CDR1 and CDR2 are SEHNR and FQNEAQ (reference sequence). This CDR3 comprises 15 residues. The CDR3 is CASSPVGGEDGELFF. The CDR3 region has the DNA TGTGCCAGCAGCCCAGTGGGGGGCGAGGACGGGGAGCTGTTTTTT. Full variable domain (remainder filled in from reference TRBV7-9 and TRBJ2-2): DTGVSQNPRHKITKRGQNVTFRCDPISEHNRLYWYRQTLGQGPEFLTYFQNEAQLEKSRLLSDRFSAERPKGSFSTLEIQRTEQGDSAMYLCASSPVGGEDGELFFGEGSRLTVL.

The V and J genes are TRBV4-1 and TRBJ2-2; D is perhaps TRBD2 (6 bases). V shed 3 bases and J shed 2 bases, with 13 bases lying between them. There are 16 residues in the CDR3. Germline V gives CDR1 MGHRA, CDR2 YSYEKL. The CDR3 region has the DNA TGCGCCAGCAGCCAGGCAAGGGACTTTAACACCGGGGAGCTGTTTTTT. Translation gives CASSQARDFNTGELFF.

Only a few counts were recorded for this clone. This chain joins TRBV11-3 and TRBJ1-1; D may be TRBD1 (5 bases). The V end was cut by 5 bases, the J end by 3 bases, with 10 bases between. This CDR3 region has 13 residues. Germline V gives CDR1 SGHNT, CDR2 YENEEA. This CDR3 reads CASSATRDTEAFF. In DNA, the CDR3 is TGTGCCAGCAGCGCGACCAGGGACACTGAAGCTTTCTTT.

Written as DNA, the CDR3 is TGTGCCAGCAGCTTCGGACAGTGGACGCAGGGTGGTGGCTACACCTTC. Translating gives CASSFGQWTQGGGYTF. The genes are TRBV7-2 and TRBJ1-2; a possible D gene is TRBD1 (6 bases). CDR1 SGHTA and CDR2 FQGNSA come from the germline V gene. The CDR3 spans 16 residues. Trimming cost V 3 bases and J 7 bases, with 21 bases left between them.

A note on this clone: The sample holds other DNA sequences that translate to the same CDR3. The gene calls are TRBV28 and TRBJ2-7; tentatively, D is TRBD1 or TRBD2 (6 bases each). CDR3 length: 13 amino acids. Germline-derived CDR1 and CDR2 are MDHEN and SYDVKM. Trimming removed 6 bases at V and 4 bases at J, with 13 bases between. The CDR3 sequence is CASRGGGRYEQYF. The CDR3 DNA reads as TGTGCCAGCAGAGGGGGAGGACGGTACGAGCAGTACTTC.

The chain couples TRBV18 to TRBJ2-1, with D possibly TRBD1 on 6 matching bases. CDR1 is KGHSH, CDR2 LQKENI, per germline. The CDR3 covers 12 residues. V was trimmed by 2 bases and J by 14 bases, leaving 13 bases between them. For the CDR3, the DNA is TGTGCCAGCTCACCAACCGGTAGGGACAAGTTCTTC. It codes for CASSPTGRDKFF.

The chain combines TRBV7-3 with TRBJ1-3; no reliable D call. Trimming cost V 2 bases and J 2 bases, with 13 bases left between them. The CDR3 totals 16 residues. Germline V lookup: CDR1 SGHTA, CDR2 FQGTGA. The CDR3 is CASSLDPWEAGNTIYF. CDR3 nucleotide sequence: TGTGCCAGCAGCTTAGACCCCTGGGAGGCTGGAAACACCATATATTTT.

This CDR3 is CASSFSLLTSGSKNTGELFF. In nucleotides, the CDR3 is TGCGCCAGCAGCTTTTCCCTTCTGACTAGCGGGAGTAAGAACACCGGGGAGCTGTTTTTT. The J gene is TRBJ2-2, the V gene TRBV5-1; 12 nucleotides match TRBD2. The CDR3 consists of 20 residues. In germline, CDR1 is SGHRS, CDR2 YFSETQ. J gave up 1 base and V 2 bases, and 12 bases lay outside the gene matches.

The chain has TRBV5-6 and TRBJ2-7; 12 bases align to TRBD1. CDR1 is SGHDT and CDR2 is YYEEEE in the germline V gene. The CDR3 runs to 13 residues. V was pared by 4 bases and J by 9 bases, with 5 bases of the junction left unmatched. This CDR3 reads CASSTRDRGRQYF. The CDR3 nucleotides read TGTGCCAGCAGCACGCGGGACAGGGGGCGGCAGTACTTC.

As for this clone: The sample holds other DNA sequences that translate to the same CDR3. This rearrangement joins TRBV7-2 to TRBJ2-7; D not certain. The V and J ends lost 5 bases and 3 bases respectively, with 8 bases between them. This CDR3 is 12 amino acids long. Germline V gene lookup returns CDR1 SGHTA and CDR2 FQGNSA. CDR3 bases: TGTGCCAGCAGCCCTCGGAACTACGAGCAGTACTTC. Residues: CASSPRNYEQYF.

This clone was seen more than once but under ten times. J is TRBJ2-1 and V is TRBV15; no reliable D call. This CDR3 spans 14 amino acids. Trimming stripped 0 bases from V and 9 bases from J, with 12 bases between. Germline V gives CDR1 LNHNV, CDR2 YYDKDF (reference sequence). CDR3 coding DNA: TGTGCCACCAGCAGAGATTCAAAGGGCGGTGAGCAGTTCTTC. Translation gives CATSRDSKGGEQFF.